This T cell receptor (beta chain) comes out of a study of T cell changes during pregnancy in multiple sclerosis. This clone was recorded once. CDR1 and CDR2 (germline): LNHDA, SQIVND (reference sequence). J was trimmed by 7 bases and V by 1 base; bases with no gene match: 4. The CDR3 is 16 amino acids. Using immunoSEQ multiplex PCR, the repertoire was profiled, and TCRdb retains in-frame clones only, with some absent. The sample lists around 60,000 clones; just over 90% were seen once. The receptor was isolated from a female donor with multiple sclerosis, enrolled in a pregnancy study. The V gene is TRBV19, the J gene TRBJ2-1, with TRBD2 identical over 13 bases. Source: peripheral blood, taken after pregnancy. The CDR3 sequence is CASSIVLAGGGNEQFF. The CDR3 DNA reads TGTGCCAGTAGTATAGTACTAGCGGGAGGGGGAAATGAGCAGTTCTTC.